The 18 T cell receptor beta chains below were found in one sample sequenced in a study of blood T cell repertoires in COVID-19 (dated by TCRdb to about 2020). The library was obtained by the immunoSEQ multiplex PCR assay. TCRdb took this table from immuneACCESS and kept in-frame rearrangements with V and J called. Such tables lack part of the clones; where checked against another copy, unresolved V genes explain under half of the gap, and the rest is unexplained. This sample lists about 150,000 clones; 65% to 85% were detected once. The ten largest clones represent roughly 3.7% of the sample. Input material: peripheral blood. These receptors came from a woman older than 75 with acute or convalescent COVID-19.

J is TRBJ1-3 and V is TRBV9, with a possible D match to TRBD1 (6 bases). This CDR3 is built from 15 residues. Germline values: CDR1 SGDLS, CDR2 YYNGEE. Trimming stripped 3 bases from V and 7 bases from J, with 17 bases between. The CDR3 sequence: CASSADPGTPNTIYF. The CDR3 DNA reads as TGTGCCAGCAGCGCCGACCCAGGGACACCTAACACCATATATTTT.

This chain connects TRBV24-1 to TRBJ2-2, with 10 bases identical to TRBD2. This CDR3 is built from 16 residues. The trim removed 6 bases at V and 4 bases at J, leaving 7 bases unmatched. Germline V gene sequence: CDR1 KGHDR, CDR2 SFDVKD. The CDR3 here is CATSLAGALGTGELFF. The CDR3 nucleotides read TGTGCCACCAGTCTAGCGGGAGCCTTAGGCACCGGGGAGCTGTTTTTT.

The rearrangement links TRBV12-3 or TRBV12-4 to TRBJ1-5, with D possibly TRBD1 on 5 matching bases. CDR3 length: 13 amino acids. V was trimmed by 3 bases and J by 5 bases, leaving 8 bases between them. The CDR3 loop reads CASSFGGDQPQHF. As DNA, the CDR3 is TGTGCCAGCAGTTTCGGGGGGGATCAGCCCCAGCATTTT.

V and J are TRBV29-1 and TRBJ1-4, with a weak D call TRBD1 (5 bases). CDR3 length: 11 amino acids. CDR1 SQVTM and CDR2 ANQGSEA come from the germline V gene. Trimming left V 3 bases short and J 8 bases short, with 7 bases between. CDR3 residues: CSVEYREKLFF. The DNA for the CDR3 is TGCAGCGTTGAGTACAGGGAAAAACTGTTTTTT. Combining the CDR3 with reference TRBV29-1 and TRBJ1-4 gives the whole variable domain SAVISQKPSRDICQRGTSLTIQCQVDSQVTMMFWYRQQPGQSLTLIATANQGSEATYESGFVIDKFPISRPNLTFSTLTVSNMSPEDSSIYLCSVEYREKLFFGSGTQLSVL.

This chain connects TRBV10-2 to TRBJ2-1; TRBD2 aligns across 8 bases. Looked up from germline, CDR1 is WSHSY and CDR2 is SAAADI. J gave up 6 bases and V 5 bases, and 12 bases lay outside the gene matches. The CDR3 loop spans 16 amino acids. CDR3 protein: CASSQPGLAFFNEQFF. In DNA, the CDR3 is TGCGCCAGCAGTCAACCAGGACTAGCTTTTTTCAATGAGCAGTTCTTC.

The chain has TRBV14 and TRBJ2-3; D is uncertain. Trimming took off 4 bases at V and 4 bases at J, with 9 bases between the two ends. The germline V gene encodes CDR1 SGHDN and CDR2 FVKESK. The CDR3 runs 13 residues. The CDR3 sequence: CASSLSPSDTQYF. CDR3 coding DNA: TGTGCCAGCAGCCTAAGCCCCTCAGATACGCAGTATTTT. Based on the CDR3 plus reference TRBV14 and TRBJ2-3, the full variable domain is EAGVTQFPSHSVIEKGQTVTLRCDPISGHDNLYWYRRVMGKEIKFLLHFVKESKQDESGMPNNRFLAERTGGTYSTLKVQPAELEDSGVYFCASSLSPSDTQYFGPGTRLTVL.

This sequence joins TRBV19 and TRBJ2-7, with D hard to call. This CDR3 is built from 15 residues. The V gene lost 3 bases and the J gene lost 0 bases, with 12 bases spanning the gap. CDR1 and CDR2 (germline): LNHDA, SQIVND (reference sequence). CDR3: CASSIRSLSSYEQYF. The CDR3 DNA follows: TGTGCCAGTAGTATTAGATCCCTAAGCTCCTACGAGCAGTACTTC.

The genes are TRBV11-2 and TRBJ2-2; D ambiguous. CDR3 size: 14 residues. Germline V gene sequence: CDR1 SGHAT, CDR2 FQNNGV. V lost 7 bases and J 4 bases, leaving 13 bases between the germline ends. This CDR3 reads CASTGADFTGELFF. The CDR3 nucleotides are TGTGCCAGCACTGGAGCAGACTTCACCGGGGAGCTGTTTTTT.

This clone occurred a few times. The chain couples TRBV11-2 to TRBJ2-1; TRBD2 aligns across 13 bases. V was clipped by 5 bases and J by 11 bases; unmatched bases: 3. The V gene's germline CDR1 is SGHAT and CDR2 FQNNGV. CDR3 length: 13 residues. CDR3 residues: CASSKGLAGKQFF. In DNA, the CDR3 is TGTGCCAGCAGCAAGGGACTAGCGGGGAAGCAGTTCTTC. Complete variable domain (other parts from reference TRBV11-2 and TRBJ2-1): EAGVAQSPRYKIIEKRQSVAFWCNPISGHATLYWYQQILGQGPKLLIQFQNNGVVDDSQLPKDRFSAERLKGVDSTLKIQPAKLEDSAVYLCASSKGLAGKQFFGPGTRLTVL.

The chain is built from TRBV6-6 and TRBJ1-4; 10 positions agree with TRBD1. The CDR3 totals 21 residues. Germline CDR1 is MNHNY and CDR2 is SVGAGI (reference sequence). The ends lost 5 bases at V and 0 bases at J; junction bases unmatched: 18. DNA of the CDR3: TGTGCCAGCAGTCTAGTTTTCCCGGGACAGGGGCCGATTGCAACTAATGAAAAACTGTTTTTT. This encodes CASSLVFPGQGPIATNEKLFF.

This chain joins TRBV9 and TRBJ2-3, with D possibly TRBD2 on 6 matching bases. V shed 0 bases and J shed 2 bases, with 10 bases lying between them. Germline-derived CDR1 and CDR2 are SGDLS and YYNGEE. This CDR3 contains 15 residues. CDR3 bases: TGTGCCAGCAGCGTAGTGGGGACTTACACAGATACGCAGTATTTT. As protein: CASSVVGTYTDTQYF.

This chain connects TRBV25-1 to TRBJ2-5; no definite D call. Trimming removed 5 bases at V and 5 bases at J, with 9 bases between. Germline V gives CDR1 MGHDK, CDR2 SYGVNS. CDR3 length equals 12 residues. The CDR3 here is CASSPPRETQYF. As DNA, the CDR3 is TGTGCCAGCAGTCCCCCTCGGGAGACCCAGTACTTC.

This clone was observed a handful of times. The chain uses TRBV2 and TRBJ2-1; 8 bases align to TRBD2. The trim removed 4 bases at V and 5 bases at J, leaving 4 bases unmatched. CDR1 is SNHLY and CDR2 is FYNNEI in the germline V gene. The CDR3 sequence is 14 residues long. The CDR3 region is CASSGTSLNNEQFF. Here the CDR3 DNA reads TGTGCCAGCAGTGGGACTAGCCTAAACAATGAGCAGTTCTTC.

In its sample, this clone was seen a few times. The CDR3 region has the DNA TGTGCCAGTAGTTTCCAGCGAGAGACCGGGGAGCTGTTTTTT. As protein: CASSFQRETGELFF. V is TRBV19 and J is TRBJ2-2; D not certain. The CDR3 contains 14 residues. The V gene's germline CDR1 is LNHDA and CDR2 SQIVND (reference sequence). V lost 5 bases, J lost 5 bases, and 12 bases lay in between. The variable domain in full, with the rest retrieved from reference TRBV19 and TRBJ2-2, is DGGITQSPKYLFRKEGQNVTLSCEQNLNHDAMYWYRQDPGQGLRLIYYSQIVNDFQKGDIAEGYSVSREKKESFPLTVTSAQKNPTAFYLCASSFQRETGELFFGEGSRLTVL.

At least ten counts were recorded for this clone. This chain uses TRBV5-8 with TRBJ1-3; D remains ambiguous. Germline-derived CDR1 and CDR2 are SGHTS and YDEGEE. CDR3 length: 15 amino acids. Trimming took 0 bases from V and 4 from J, leaving 11 bases between them. CDR3 sequence: CASSLVQAGGNTIYF. In nucleotides, the CDR3 is TGTGCCAGCAGCTTGGTTCAGGCTGGGGGAAACACCATATATTTT. Filled out from reference TRBV5-8 and TRBJ1-3, the complete variable domain reads EAGVTQSPTHLIKTRGQQATLRCSPISGHTSVYWYQQALGLGLQFLLWYDEGEERNRGNFPPRFSGRQFPNYSSELNVNALELEDSALYLCASSLVQAGGNTIYFGEGSWLTVV.

The DNA for the CDR3 is TGTGCCAGAACCGGGGTTGATTCACCCCTCCACTTT. Its translation: CARTGVDSPLHF. V gene TRBV2 combines with J gene TRBJ1-6; D is uncertain. The V gene's germline CDR1 is SNHLY and CDR2 FYNNEI. Trimming took 9 bases from V and 8 from J, leaving 11 bases between them. The CDR3 is made up of 12 amino acids.

The V call is TRBV27, the J call TRBJ2-7; maybe TRBD1 (5 bases). Trimming took 4 bases from V and 1 from J, leaving 8 bases between them. Germline CDR1 and CDR2: MNHEY and SMNVEV (reference sequence). The CDR3 has 13 residues. The CDR3 protein is CASSSYRSYEQYF. Written as DNA, the CDR3 is TGTGCCAGCAGTTCTTACAGGTCCTACGAGCAGTACTTC.

This clone was counted only a few times. The chain recombines TRBV12-3 or TRBV12-4 with TRBJ1-4; D perhaps matches TRBD1 (6 bases). The V gene lost 5 bases and the J gene lost 4 bases, with 8 bases spanning the gap. The CDR3 consists of 13 residues. CDR3 bases: TGTGCCAGCAGTGTACAGGGTAATGAAAAACTGTTTTTT. Translating gives CASSVQGNEKLFF.